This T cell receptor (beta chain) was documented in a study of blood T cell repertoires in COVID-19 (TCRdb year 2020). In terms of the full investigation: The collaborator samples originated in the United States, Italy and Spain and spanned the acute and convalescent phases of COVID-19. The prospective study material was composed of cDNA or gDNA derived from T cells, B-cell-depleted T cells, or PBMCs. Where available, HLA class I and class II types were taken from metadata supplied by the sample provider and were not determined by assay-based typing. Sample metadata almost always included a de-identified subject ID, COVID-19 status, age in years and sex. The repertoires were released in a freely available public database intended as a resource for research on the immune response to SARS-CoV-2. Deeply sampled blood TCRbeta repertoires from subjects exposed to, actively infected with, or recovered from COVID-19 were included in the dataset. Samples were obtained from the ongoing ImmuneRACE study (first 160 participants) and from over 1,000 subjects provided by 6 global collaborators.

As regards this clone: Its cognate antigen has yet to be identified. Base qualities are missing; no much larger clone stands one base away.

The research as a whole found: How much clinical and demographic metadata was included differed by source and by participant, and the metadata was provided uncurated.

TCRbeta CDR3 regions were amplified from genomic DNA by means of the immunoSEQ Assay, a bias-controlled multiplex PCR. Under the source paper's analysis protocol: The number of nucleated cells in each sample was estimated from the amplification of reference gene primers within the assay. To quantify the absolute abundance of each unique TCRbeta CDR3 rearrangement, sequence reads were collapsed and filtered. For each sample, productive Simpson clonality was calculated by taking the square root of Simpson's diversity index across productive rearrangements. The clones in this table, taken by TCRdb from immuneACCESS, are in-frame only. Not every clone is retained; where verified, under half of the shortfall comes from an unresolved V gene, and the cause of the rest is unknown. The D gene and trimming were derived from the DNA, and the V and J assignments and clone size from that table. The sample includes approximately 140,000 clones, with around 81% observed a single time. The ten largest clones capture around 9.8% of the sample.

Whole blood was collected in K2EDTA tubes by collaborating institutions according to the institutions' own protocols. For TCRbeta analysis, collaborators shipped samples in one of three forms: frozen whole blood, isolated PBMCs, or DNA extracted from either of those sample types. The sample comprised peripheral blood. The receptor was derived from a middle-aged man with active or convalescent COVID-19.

This receptor carries the CDR3 CASSLPRTGNYGYTF. The DNA is as follows: TGTGCCAGCAGTTTACCTCGGACAGGGAACTATGGCTACACCTTC. Recombination connected TRBV28 to TRBJ1-2; 8 central nucleotides agree with TRBD1. From the cysteine up to the phenylalanine, the CDR3 has a length of 15 residues. Kept here is only the CDR3 DNA, which spans 45 bases and is read in frame from base 1. CDR1 MDHEN and CDR2 SYDVKM were looked up in the germline V gene. Germline trimming: 2 bases from V, 2 bases from J; junction bases outside gene matches: 4.